In this sample, the clone carrying this T cell receptor (beta chain) is large. Antigen unknown. A mixed TRB-A/B primer pool amplified rearranged TRB by multiplex touch-down PCR. In TCRdb, the multiplex PCR reads were re-called with MiXCR into one record per CDR3 protein. The sample includes 1,800 or so distinct CDR3 sequences, roughly 23% of them seen just once. Peripheral blood genomic DNA, not sorted cells or RNA, was the template. The sample originates from a study of T cell repertoires in aging, cancer and after chemotherapy. This CDR3 contains 12 residues. Trimming pared 7 bases from V and 1 base from J, leaving 10 bases between. CDR1 is SQVTM and CDR2 is ANQGSEA in the germline V gene. Study results and limitations: In healthy donors, age-related TCR diversity loss mainly reflected lost richness. Untreated cancer patients had significantly lower blood TCR diversity than age-matched healthy donors.

The chain employs TRBV29-1 and TRBJ2-5, with a weak D call TRBD1 (6 bases). Sequenced: blood. The TCR originated in a human donor with a blood cancer. The DNA for the CDR3 is TGCAGCGCCTCAGGGGCCCAAGAGACCCAGTACTTC. It encodes CSASGAQETQYF.